This TCR beta chain was observed in a study of shared clonotypes between healthy human individuals. The assay was run at deep level. TCRdb's copy holds only in-frame clones and misses some; the assay was immunoSEQ multiplex PCR. The table has 2 million to 2.5 million clones, approximately 94% seen once. Naive CD8 cells lacked CD45RO, underwent positive selection for CCR7 and left out terminally differentiated effector memory CD45RA+ cells. None of the donors, who were healthy HIV-negative adults, had recently had acute infections or vaccinations. Trimming cost V 5 bases and J 4 bases, with 11 bases left between them. The V gene's germline CDR1 is MNHEY and CDR2 SMNVEV (reference sequence). This CDR3 spans 14 amino acids.

This sequence originates from a man between 18 and 35 years old in good health. This sequence joins TRBV27 and TRBJ2-2; D not certain. Sequencing was performed on naive CD8+ T cells sorted from blood. The CDR3 is CASSHTPSTGELFF. The CDR3 coding sequence is TGTGCCAGCAGTCATACCCCATCCACCGGGGAGCTGTTTTTT.